This TCR beta chain appears in the sequencing data of a study of Ad26.COV2.S vaccination and SARS-CoV-2 variants. At the level of the study: In the study, Ad26.COV2.S was injected intramuscularly once, or twice 56 days apart.

This CDR3 comprises 14 residues. Germline V CDR1 and CDR2: SEHNR, FQNEAQ (reference sequence). Trimming cost V 3 bases and J 6 bases, with 14 bases left between them. The repertoire was sequenced with immunoSEQ multiplex PCR; TCRdb's copy has only in-frame clones and lacks some. The profile shows over 400,000 clones, about 91% of them singletons. This clone was seen a handful of times. Regarding treatment: around 19 received Ad26.COV2.S at low or high dose, single or two shots; several received placebo; per-sample allocation not given. Collection of the samples took place on day 63 after the first injection of vaccine or placebo. Based in Boston, the donor was an adult of 18-55 years.

The source is a person between 18 and 59 years old who received the Ad26.COV2.S COVID-19 vaccine or a placebo. The chain recombines TRBV7-9 with TRBJ1-1; the D is unclear. Sample: peripheral blood, taken in a trial of Ad26.COV2.S vaccine versus placebo. CDR3 protein: CASSLEPYYAEAFF. The CDR3 coding sequence is TGTGCCAGCAGCTTGGAACCTTACTACGCTGAAGCTTTCTTT. The variable domain in full, completed from reference TRBV7-9 and TRBJ1-1, reads DTGVSQNPRHKITKRGQNVTFRCDPISEHNRLYWYRQTLGQGPEFLTYFQNEAQLEKSRLLSDRFSAERPKGSFSTLEIQRTEQGDSAMYLCASSLEPYYAEAFFGQGTRLTVV.